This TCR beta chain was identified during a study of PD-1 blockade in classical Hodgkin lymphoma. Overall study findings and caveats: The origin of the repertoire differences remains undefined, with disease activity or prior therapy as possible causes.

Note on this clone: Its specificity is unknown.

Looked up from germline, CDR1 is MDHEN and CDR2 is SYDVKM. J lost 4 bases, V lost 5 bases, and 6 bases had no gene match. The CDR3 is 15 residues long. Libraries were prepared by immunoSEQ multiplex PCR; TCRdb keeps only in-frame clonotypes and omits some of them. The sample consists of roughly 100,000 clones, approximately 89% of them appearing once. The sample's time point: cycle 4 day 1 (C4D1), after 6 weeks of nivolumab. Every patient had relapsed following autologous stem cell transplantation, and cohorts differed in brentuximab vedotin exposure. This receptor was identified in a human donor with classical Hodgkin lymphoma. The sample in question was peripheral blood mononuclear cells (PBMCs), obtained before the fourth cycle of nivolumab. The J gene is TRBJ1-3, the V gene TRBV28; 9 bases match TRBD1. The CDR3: CASSPTGGAGNTIYF. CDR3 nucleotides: TGTGCCAGCAGTCCCACAGGGGGCGCAGGAAACACCATATATTTT.